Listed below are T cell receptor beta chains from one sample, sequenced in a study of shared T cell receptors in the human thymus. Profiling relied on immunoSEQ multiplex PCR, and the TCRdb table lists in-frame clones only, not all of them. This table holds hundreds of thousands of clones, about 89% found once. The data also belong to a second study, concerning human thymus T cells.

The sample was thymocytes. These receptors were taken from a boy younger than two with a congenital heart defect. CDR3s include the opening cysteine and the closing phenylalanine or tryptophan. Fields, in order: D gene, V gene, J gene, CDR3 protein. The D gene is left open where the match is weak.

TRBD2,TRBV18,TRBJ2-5,CASSPPAVAGGPGETQYF
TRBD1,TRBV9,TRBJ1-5,CASSPWDRPNQPQHF
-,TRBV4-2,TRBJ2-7,CASSQGGQGIETYEQYF
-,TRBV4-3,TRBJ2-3,CASSQGPGTDTQYF
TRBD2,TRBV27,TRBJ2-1,CASSALAGGHHEQFF
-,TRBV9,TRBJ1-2,CASSALEGYGYTF
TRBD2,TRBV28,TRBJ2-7,CASSSAALGTSGKLLEYF
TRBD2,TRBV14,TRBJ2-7,CASSRGMIEGLAGKEQYF
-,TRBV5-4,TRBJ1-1,CASSSGPMNTEAFF
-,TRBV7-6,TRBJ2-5,CASSLSGEETQYF
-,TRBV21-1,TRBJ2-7,CASPIHEQYF
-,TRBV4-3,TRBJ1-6,CASSQDVSSPLHF
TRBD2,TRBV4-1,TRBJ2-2,CASTPGLAGTGELFF
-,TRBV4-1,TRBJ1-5,CASSQDTAGGYNQPQHF
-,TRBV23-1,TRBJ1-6,CASSQIGSGHPNSPLHF
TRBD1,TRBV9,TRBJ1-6,CASSVEQGESPLHF
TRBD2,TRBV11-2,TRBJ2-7,CASSSLAVSYEQYF
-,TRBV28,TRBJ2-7,CASRPGQRGFLEQYF
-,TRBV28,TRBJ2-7,CASTPLADSSYEQYF
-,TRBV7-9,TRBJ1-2,CASNRDGGNYGYTF
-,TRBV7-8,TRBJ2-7,CASSLPTTSYEQYF
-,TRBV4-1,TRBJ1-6,CASREQLSPPTSPLHF
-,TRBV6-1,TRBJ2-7,CASSEAQVSYEQYF
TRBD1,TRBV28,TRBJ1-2,CASSPRPGQGARGYTF
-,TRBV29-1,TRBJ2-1,CSVEGVDSLWNEQFF
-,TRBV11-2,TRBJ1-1,CASSLIGNTEAFF
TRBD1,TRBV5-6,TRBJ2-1,CASSFLQGVNNEQFF
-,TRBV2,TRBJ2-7,CASIGQNYEQYF
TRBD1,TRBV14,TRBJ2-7,CASSQTDRGEREQYF
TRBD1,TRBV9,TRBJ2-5,CASSAQGALRETQYF
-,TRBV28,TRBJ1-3,CASTRWGPGNTIYF
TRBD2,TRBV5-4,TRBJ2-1,CASMRECDNEQFF
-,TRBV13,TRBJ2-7,CASSSQGPLSYEQYF
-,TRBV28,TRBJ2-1,CASSHYRYQQFF
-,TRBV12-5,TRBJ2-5,CASGLGQKETQYF
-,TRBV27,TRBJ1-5,CASRESFYQPQHF
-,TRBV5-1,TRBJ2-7,CASSQPGLQSYEQYF
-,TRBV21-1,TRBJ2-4,CASGDGTSGNHLAKNIQYF
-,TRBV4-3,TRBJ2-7,CASSQDVRNPAGYYEQYF
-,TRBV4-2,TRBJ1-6,CASSPTGLGRGSPLHF
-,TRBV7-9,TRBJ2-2,CASSLDWGRDTGELFF
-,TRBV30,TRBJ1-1,CAWGWARDSAYTEAFF
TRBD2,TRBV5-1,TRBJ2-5,CASSLLAGETQYF
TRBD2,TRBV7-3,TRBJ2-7,CASTERPSGGSYEQYF
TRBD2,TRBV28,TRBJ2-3,CASSFLLAGDHDSTDTQYF